Presented here are 27 T cell receptor beta chains from one specimen sequenced in a study of blood T cell repertoires in COVID-19. Clones were sequenced by immunoSEQ multiplex PCR, and TCRdb holds only the in-frame ones, with some missing. The data show 150,000 to 160,000 clones, approximately 85% seen once. Material for sequencing was peripheral blood. The receptor set was obtained from a man aged 60 to 69 with COVID-19, enrolled during active disease.

The chain has TRBV11-3 and TRBJ2-1; tentative D call: TRBD2 (5 bases). The CDR3 extends over 16 amino acids. Trimming shortened V by 5 bases and J by 6 bases, and 20 bases separated the two germline ends. Germline CDR1 reads SGHNT; CDR2 reads YENEEA. In DNA form, the CDR3 reads TGTGCCAGCAGCCTAGGGCTTGTGGTCGGAGGCAATGAGCAGTTCTTC. The encoded protein is CASSLGLVVGGNEQFF.

The sample holds one count of this clone. The rearrangement joins TRBV25-1 to TRBJ1-2; the D is unclear. CDR1 is MGHDK, CDR2 SYGVNS, per germline. The CDR3 extends over 13 amino acids. V gave up 1 base and J gave up 8 bases, with 11 bases separating them. The CDR3, as DNA: TGTGCCAGCAGTGAATGGTTCGGAGGGGGCTACACCTTC. This translates into CASSEWFGGGYTF.

The CDR3 nucleotides read TGCGCCAGCAGCAGCTCGGCGGCTGGAAGTGAAAAACTGTTTTTT. Translating gives CASSSSAAGSEKLFF. This chain uses TRBV5-1 with TRBJ1-4; no firm D call. CDR1 is SGHRS, CDR2 YFSETQ, per germline. Trimming took 4 bases from V and 7 from J, leaving 17 bases between them. The CDR3 contains 15 residues.

This chain connects TRBV5-4 to TRBJ2-7; no reliable D call. The CDR3 is 15 amino acids. Per germline, CDR1 SGHNT and CDR2 YYREEE (reference sequence). V lost 0 bases and J lost 0, with 10 bases in between. CDR3 loop: CASSLDWASSYEQYF. DNA of the CDR3: TGTGCCAGCAGCTTGGATTGGGCCAGCTCCTACGAGCAGTACTTC.

The rearrangement joins TRBV3-1 (or the pseudogene TRBV3-2) to TRBJ1-1, with D maybe TRBD1 (6 bases). CDR1 is LGHDT and CDR2 is YNNKEL in the germline V gene (reference sequence). There are 14 residues in the CDR3. Between the trimmed V and J ends, which lost 2 bases and 8 bases, there was a span of 15 bases. CDR3 coding DNA: TGTGCCAGCAGCCAACGTAACGACAGGACCGAAGCTTTCTTT. Translation: CASSQRNDRTEAFF.

V is TRBV5-1 and J is TRBJ1-6; D perhaps matches TRBD1 (6 bases). This CDR3 has 16 residues. With 0 bases removed from V and 4 bases from J, the gap between germline ends came to 11 bases. Germline V gives CDR1 SGHRS, CDR2 YFSETQ. The CDR3 loop reads CASSLVAGQYNSPLHF. CDR3 in DNA: TGCGCCAGCAGCTTGGTGGCCGGACAGTATAATTCACCCCTCCACTTT.

V and J are TRBV19 and TRBJ2-2; D is perhaps TRBD2 (6 bases). This CDR3 has 14 residues. Germline V CDR1 and CDR2: LNHDA, SQIVND (reference sequence). Trimming left V 7 bases short and J 6 bases short, with 15 bases between. CDR3 sequence: CASTPTSSAGELFF. In DNA form, the CDR3 reads TGTGCCAGTACCCCGACTAGTAGTGCCGGGGAGCTGTTTTTT. The variable domain in full, completed from reference TRBV19 and TRBJ2-2, reads DGGITQSPKYLFRKEGQNVTLSCEQNLNHDAMYWYRQDPGQGLRLIYYSQIVNDFQKGDIAEGYSVSREKKESFPLTVTSAQKNPTAFYLCASTPTSSAGELFFGEGSRLTVL.

The chain recombines TRBV28 with TRBJ2-3; 7 bases align to TRBD1. J gave up 1 base and V 6 bases, and 4 bases lay outside the gene matches. The germline V gene encodes CDR1 MDHEN and CDR2 SYDVKM. The CDR3 runs to 14 residues. The DNA of the CDR3 is TGTGCCAGCAGCTCACAGGGGCGCACAGATACGCAGTATTTT. Protein: CASSSQGRTDTQYF.

Comment on this clone: This CDR3 is also generated by other DNA sequences in the sample. This chain uses TRBV5-1 with TRBJ1-1; no clear D gene. In germline, CDR1 is SGHRS, CDR2 YFSETQ. The CDR3 has 16 amino acids. The V gene lost 0 bases and the J gene lost 1 base, with 13 bases spanning the gap. CDR3 region: CASSLGSGNPNTEAFF. The CDR3 DNA reads as TGCGCCAGCAGCTTGGGGTCCGGGAACCCGAACACTGAAGCTTTCTTT.

V is TRBV7-2 and J is TRBJ2-5, with TRBD1 identical over 9 bases. The CDR3 has 18 amino acids. After removal of 5 bases from V and 1 base from J, the junction contained 14 bases not matched to a gene. The germline CDR1 and CDR2 sequences are SGHTA and FQGNSA. CDR3 bases: TGTGCCAGCAGCGCTGGGACAGGGTCCCTCATGCCCCAAGAGACCCAGTACTTC. As protein: CASSAGTGSLMPQETQYF.

The chain joins TRBV2 to TRBJ1-4; the D gene is possibly TRBD1 (6 bases). The CDR3 has 14 residues. Germline V gene data show CDR1 as SNHLY and CDR2 as FYNNEI. The V end lost 3 bases, the J end lost 8 bases, and 13 bases lay between the germline ends. CDR3 residues: CASSDRGLGEKLFF. CDR3 in DNA: TGTGCCAGCAGTGATAGGGGGTTGGGGGAAAAACTGTTTTTT.

This chain uses TRBV4-1 with TRBJ1-4; D ambiguous. This CDR3 spans 17 amino acids. CDR1 MGHRA and CDR2 YSYEKL come from the germline V gene. The V end was cut by 0 bases, the J end by 6 bases, with 17 bases between. This chain's CDR3 is CASSQEAPGGVDEKLFF. In DNA, the CDR3 is TGCGCCAGCAGCCAAGAGGCCCCGGGAGGAGTTGATGAAAAACTGTTTTTT.

The table lists this clone with a few counts. This chain joins TRBV5-6 and TRBJ1-5, with unresolved D. Trimming pared 7 bases from V and 4 bases from J, leaving 9 bases between. Germline CDR1 SGHDT, CDR2 YYEEEE. The length of the CDR3 is 12 residues. The CDR3 nucleotides are TGTGCCAGCCACAGATTAAATCAGCCCCAGCATTTT. It specifies CASHRLNQPQHF.

The chain is built from TRBV19 and TRBJ2-4, with D perhaps matching TRBD1 (5 bases). CDR3 length: 16 amino acids. Trimming stripped 3 bases from V and 0 bases from J, with 12 bases between. In germline, CDR1 is LNHDA, CDR2 SQIVND (reference sequence). The CDR3 spells CASSMGPGPAKNIQYF. In DNA form, the CDR3 reads TGTGCCAGTAGTATGGGGCCAGGGCCAGCCAAAAACATTCAGTACTTC.

This chain joins TRBV6-2 or TRBV6-3 and TRBJ1-2, with 7 bases aligning to TRBD1. CDR3 length: 13 residues. Trimming removed 5 bases from V and 4 bases from J; junction bases left unmatched: 4. Germline assignment: CDR1 MNHEY and CDR2 SVGEGT. The CDR3 region is CASSPDRTYGYTF. In nucleotides, the CDR3 is TGTGCCAGCAGTCCGGACAGGACCTATGGCTACACCTTC.

The CDR3 bases are TGTGCCAGCAGCCGATCCCGGACTGGGGACAGGGGCCTTAACTATGGCTACACCTTC. This sequence encodes CASSRSRTGDRGLNYGYTF. V is TRBV9 and J is TRBJ1-2; 10 nucleotides match TRBD1. V was clipped by 4 bases and J by 1 base; unmatched bases: 16. The CDR3 runs to 19 residues. CDR1 and CDR2 (germline): SGDLS, YYNGEE.

This chain connects TRBV2 to TRBJ2-7; the match to TRBD1 covers 7 bases. The germline V gene has CDR1 SNHLY and CDR2 FYNNEI. This CDR3 contains 13 residues. V dropped 9 bases and J dropped 2; count of bases not matched to a gene: 7. The CDR3, as DNA: TGTGCCAGTGTCCGGGACAGAGCCTACGAGCAGTACTTC. It is translated as CASVRDRAYEQYF.

The chain uses TRBV5-5 and TRBJ2-5; 7 bases are shared with TRBD1. This CDR3 region has 15 residues. V shed 3 bases and J 0 bases; nucleotides not matched to a gene: 5. CDR1 and CDR2 (germline): SGHKS, YYEKEE (reference sequence). The CDR3 loop is CASSSHRGYQETQYF. CDR3 DNA: TGTGCCAGCAGCTCACACAGGGGCTACCAAGAGACCCAGTACTTC.

The count of this clone is one. The J gene is TRBJ1-6, the V gene TRBV30; 9 bases are shared with TRBD1. J lost 7 bases, V lost 3 bases, and 4 bases had no gene match. The germline gives CDR1 GTSNPN, CDR2 SVGIG (reference sequence). The CDR3 spans 14 residues. The CDR3 sequence: CAWRRDRVNSPLHF. The CDR3 nucleotides read TGTGCCTGGAGGAGGGACAGGGTCAATTCACCCCTCCACTTT.

J is TRBJ1-5 and V is TRBV5-5; a possible D gene is TRBD1 (6 bases). Germline CDR1 is SGHKS and CDR2 is YYEKEE (reference sequence). V gave up 0 bases and J gave up 0 bases, with 10 bases separating them. This CDR3 comprises 16 residues. As DNA, the CDR3 is TGTGCCAGCAGCTTGGATCAGGGGAATAGCAATCAGCCCCAGCATTTT. Translation: CASSLDQGNSNQPQHF.

The rearrangement uses TRBV24-1 and TRBJ2-3; D is ambiguous. Trimming left V 6 bases short and J 6 bases short, with 12 bases between. The CDR3 is 13 amino acids. The germline gives CDR1 KGHDR, CDR2 SFDVKD. CDR3 sequence reads: CATSFSPSDTQYF. The DNA of the CDR3 is TGTGCCACCAGTTTTTCCCCATCCGATACGCAGTATTTT.

The table lists this clone with a few counts. The V call is TRBV6-6, the J call TRBJ2-5; a possible D gene is TRBD2 (6 bases). V was shortened by 6 bases and J by 5 bases, with 22 bases between the two germline ends. CDR3 size: 16 residues. Germline V gene data show CDR1 as MNHNY and CDR2 as SVGAGI (reference sequence). DNA for the CDR3: TGTGCCAGCAGATGGGGTAGCGGAAAGACAAGGGAGACCCAGTACTTC. Translated: CASRWGSGKTRETQYF.

V gene TRBV6-6 combines with J gene TRBJ1-1, with D perhaps matching TRBD1 (5 bases). The CDR3 length is 15 residues. Germline CDR1 reads MNHNY; CDR2 reads SVGAGI (reference sequence). The V and J ends lost 7 bases and 6 bases respectively, with 21 bases between them. The CDR3 nucleotides read TGTGCCAGCAACTACAGGCCTGCTGGTGGGGCTGAAGCTTTCTTT. This translates into CASNYRPAGGAEAFF.

The rearrangement joins TRBV7-2 to TRBJ2-7; 8 nucleotides match TRBD1. Trimming removed 2 bases from V and 3 bases from J; junction bases left unmatched: 3. The V gene's germline CDR1 is SGHTA and CDR2 FQGNSA. This CDR3 region has 14 residues. DNA of the CDR3: TGTGCCAGCAGCTTATCTGGACAGGGCTACGAGCAGTACTTC. Translating it yields CASSLSGQGYEQYF. Using reference TRBV7-2 and TRBJ2-7 for the parts outside the CDR3, the full variable domain is GAGVSQSPSNKVTEKGKDVELRCDPISGHTALYWYRQSLGQGLEFLIYFQGNSAPDKSGLPSDRFSAERTGGSVSTLTIQRTQQEDSAVYLCASSLSGQGYEQYFGPGTRLTVT.

This chain uses TRBV5-1 with TRBJ2-3; 9 nucleotides match TRBD2. Germline CDR1 and CDR2: SGHRS and YFSETQ. The CDR3 is made up of 15 amino acids. V dropped 5 bases and J dropped 0; count of bases not matched to a gene: 4. The CDR3 reads CASRLTSGSTDTQYF. CDR3 in DNA: TGCGCCAGCAGATTAACTAGCGGGAGCACAGATACGCAGTATTTT.

This chain joins TRBV6-6 and TRBJ1-1; D not resolved. The CDR3 sequence is 11 residues long. V lost 7 bases to trimming and J lost 5 bases, with 8 bases between them. Looked up from germline, CDR1 is MNHNY and CDR2 is SVGAGI (reference sequence). In DNA, the CDR3 is TGTGCCAGCACTTTATTAACTGAAGCTTTCTTT. Its translation is CASTLLTEAFF.

The chain combines TRBV11-1 with TRBJ1-1; 9 bases fit TRBD1. Germline V gene data show CDR1 as SGHAT and CDR2 as FQDESV (reference sequence). Unmatched junction bases numbered 8, after V lost 4 bases and J lost 8 bases. The CDR3 totals 14 residues. The CDR3 DNA follows: TGTGCCAGCAGCTGGGGACAGGGAGCGCGGGAAGCTTTCTTT. As protein: CASSWGQGAREAFF.